Below, 8 T cell receptor beta chains from the same sample are listed, as sequenced in a study of blood T cells in healthy people across ages. The second PCR ran about 6 to 12 cycles with a sample-barcoded 5' primer and J-beta primers. TCRdb re-called the 5' RACE reads through MiXCR, storing one row per CDR3 protein. The sample holds 1.2 million to 1.5 million distinct CDR3 sequences, around 39% seen once. Sequenced: blood. Receptors were obtained from a woman between 18 and 30 years old in good health.

V usage is TRBV10-2 and J usage is TRBJ2-7; D uncertain. The germline V gene has CDR1 WSHSY and CDR2 SAAADI. With 3 bases removed from V and 0 bases from J, the gap between germline ends came to 12 bases. The CDR3 is made up of 15 amino acids. The CDR3 loop reads CASSDLQMGSYEQYF. Written as DNA, the CDR3 is TGCGCCAGCAGTGACTTACAGATGGGCTCCTACGAGCAGTACTTC.

This clonotype was picked up many times. The chain carries TRBV7-6 and TRBJ1-2; the match to TRBD1 covers 8 bases. J was trimmed by 3 bases and V by 0 bases; bases with no gene match: 0. Germline V gives CDR1 SGHVS, CDR2 FNYEAQ. The CDR3 length is 14 residues. CDR3 DNA: TGTGCCAGCAGCTTAGCACAGGGGGACTATGGCTACACCTTC. Residues: CASSLAQGDYGYTF.

The chain links TRBV10-3 to TRBJ2-7, with TRBD1 identical over 10 bases. The DNA matches TRBJ2-5 better at its end, which makes the J call doubtful. Germline V CDR1 and CDR2: ENHRY, SYGVKD. The CDR3 length is 16 residues. The CDR3: CAISEPGQGPQETQYF. CDR3 bases: TGTGCCATCAGTGAGCCGGGACAGGGGCCCCAAGAGACCCAGTACTTC.

This sequence joins TRBV18 and TRBJ1-2; D is uncertain. The germline V and J ends were trimmed by 2 bases and 8 bases, with 18 bases remaining between them. This CDR3 contains 15 residues. Germline CDR1 is KGHSH and CDR2 is LQKENI. The CDR3 loop reads CASSPTPRDDGGYTF. The CDR3 DNA reads as TGTGCCAGCTCACCAACACCTAGAGATGACGGGGGCTACACCTTC.

A few counts support this clonotype. This chain links TRBV20-1 with TRBJ1-2, with D unclear. Germline V gives CDR1 DFQATT, CDR2 SNEGSKA (reference sequence). The CDR3 covers 10 residues. The CDR3 sequence: CRADVYGYTF. The CDR3 bases are TGCAGAGCGGACGTCTATGGCTACACCTTC.

The chain uses TRBV12-5 and TRBJ2-1, with TRBD2 matching over 8 bases. The closer fit of TRBJ2-7 to the DNA end suggests the J call may be wrong. Germline loops: CDR1 LGHNT, CDR2 FRNRAP. CDR3 length equals 16 residues. The DNA of the CDR3 is TGTGCTAGTGGTTTCCAGACTAGCGCTACCTACAATGAGCAGTACTTC. Its protein product is CASGFQTSATYNEQYF.

This rearrangement joins TRBV6-7 to TRBJ1-2; no clear D. TRBV6-7 belongs to the ORF category, with a function that is uncertain. CDR3 length: 15 residues. V lost 2 bases to trimming and J lost 1 base, with 11 bases between them. The chain's CDR3 is CASSYAIPHNYGYTF. DNA for the CDR3: TGTGCCAGCAGTTACGCGATCCCCCATAACTATGGCTACACCTTC.

The table lists this clonotype with a few counts. The genes are TRBV20-1 and TRBJ2-5, with 8 bases lining up with TRBD1. The V segment lost 8 bases and the J segment 3 bases; nucleotides outside the gene matches: 2. The CDR3 length is 11 residues. Germline lookup yields CDR1 DFQATT and CDR2 SNEGSKA (reference sequence). CDR3 sequence: CSPTGEETQYF. The CDR3 DNA is TGCAGTCCGACAGGGGAAGAGACCCAGTACTTC.